Given below is one TCR beta chain in context. Libraries were prepared by immunoSEQ multiplex PCR; TCRdb keeps only in-frame clonotypes and omits some of them. The table includes about 59,000 clones, 93% detected once. The CDR3 has 14 residues. V lost 0 bases to trimming and J lost 6 bases, with 12 bases between them. The germline gives CDR1 LGHNA, CDR2 YSLEER. The source of the sample is a study of T cell changes during pregnancy in multiple sclerosis. The TCR sequence derives from a female donor with multiple sclerosis, enrolled in a pregnancy study. The rearrangement joins TRBV4-3 to TRBJ2-7, with D hard to call. Here the sequenced sample was CD4+ T cells from peripheral blood mononuclear cells, taken before pregnancy. CDR3 nucleotides: TGCGCCAGCAGCCAAGATTATGGGCGTTTCGAGCAGTACTTC. Amino acid sequence: CASSQDYGRFEQYF.